This TCR beta chain was found in a study of T cells expressing NK-cell markers. As for the study in general: Obtained from sorted CD3+CD56+NKG2C+, CD3+CD56+NKG2C- and CD3+CD56-NKG2C+ T cells were the TCR beta repertoires.

Following a re-call of the 5' RACE reads, TCRdb has one entry per CDR3 protein and lacks DNA. The table for this sample gives 550,000 or so distinct CDR3 sequences. Study outcomes and limitations: Over 5 donors had dominant NKG2C+ clonotypes that comprised about 1.0-7.0% of their CD8+ T cells.

From germline, CDR1 is SGHVS and CDR2 FQNEAQ. This CDR3 is 16 amino acids long. Notes on this clonotype: The target antigen is unknown.

This TCR came from a man in his late teens or twenties in good health. V gene TRBV7-8 combines with J gene TRBJ1-3. What was sequenced was blood T cells: a sorted CD56 or NKG2C T cell subset, CD4+ or CD8+ T cells, or bulk PBMC T cells (not recorded which). Here the CDR3 reads CASSPPWAGSGNTIYF.